These 21 T cell receptor beta chains originate from one sample sequenced in a study of T cells after posttransplantation cyclophosphamide. The method was immunoSEQ multiplex PCR; TCRdb's version includes in-frame clones alone and lacks a portion of them. In total the sample includes 30,000 to 35,000 clones, none of them seen once. Sequencing used PBMCs. These receptors were collected from a woman in her 50s in good health and a related stem cell transplant donor.

This clone was recorded many times. The chain is built from TRBV11-3 and TRBJ2-7; 8 nucleotides agree with TRBD2. Germline V gene data show CDR1 as SGHNT and CDR2 as YENEEA. V lost 0 bases to trimming and J lost 13 bases; unmatched junction nucleotides: 5. CDR3 length: 12 residues. CDR3 region: CASSLDQGLVYF. In nucleotides, the CDR3 is TGTGCCAGCAGCTTAGATCAGGGACTAGTATACTTC.

This clone was detected only a few times. This rearrangement joins TRBV6-5 to TRBJ1-2, with no clear D. The V end lost 2 bases, the J end lost 1 base, and 5 bases lay between the germline ends. The germline CDR1 and CDR2 sequences are MNHEY and SVGAGI. There are 13 residues in the CDR3. CDR3 residues: CASSYDNNYGYTF. The CDR3 nucleotides read TGTGCCAGCAGTTACGACAATAACTATGGCTACACCTTC.

This clone was counted ten times or more. V usage is TRBV7-9 and J usage is TRBJ1-2; possible D gene TRBD1, 5 bases. V lost 0 bases, J lost 12 bases, and 20 bases lay in between. This CDR3 contains 15 residues. CDR1 SEHNR and CDR2 FQNEAQ come from the germline V gene (reference sequence). CDR3 DNA: TGTGCCAGCAGCTTAGCCTGGACGGCCAGGGAGGTAAACACCTTC. It encodes CASSLAWTAREVNTF.

In its sample, this clone was seen many times. The rearrangement uses TRBV7-2 and TRBJ2-1, with a tentative D call TRBD2 (6 bases). V was clipped by 5 bases and J by 2 bases, with 13 bases between them. The germline V gene encodes CDR1 SGHTA and CDR2 FQGNSA. The CDR3 length is 15 residues. Here the CDR3 reads CASSLSGTTYNEQFF. The CDR3 DNA sequence: TGTGCCAGCAGCCTTAGCGGAACCACCTACAATGAGCAGTTCTTC. Complete variable domain (other parts from reference TRBV7-2 and TRBJ2-1): GAGVSQSPSNKVTEKGKDVELRCDPISGHTALYWYRQSLGQGLEFLIYFQGNSAPDKSGLPSDRFSAERTGGSVSTLTIQRTQQEDSAVYLCASSLSGTTYNEQFFGPGTRLTVL.

A few counts support this clone. The chain recombines TRBV27 with TRBJ1-2, with D maybe TRBD1 (6 bases). The CDR3 runs to 15 residues. Trimming removed 8 bases from V and 4 bases from J, with 20 bases in between. Germline values: CDR1 MNHEY, CDR2 SMNVEV (reference sequence). The CDR3 protein is CASLSTLQGGYGYTF. The CDR3 nucleotides are TGTGCCAGCCTCTCAACTTTACAGGGTGGCTATGGCTACACCTTC.

There are many counts of this clone. V and J are TRBV5-1 and TRBJ2-3, with D hard to call. V lost 2 bases, J lost 0 bases, and 4 bases lay in between. CDR3 length: 13 residues. In germline, CDR1 is SGHRS, CDR2 YFSETQ. CDR3 DNA: TGCGCCAGCAGCTTCCCTAGCACAGATACGCAGTATTTT. Encoded protein: CASSFPSTDTQYF.

This clone came up a few times. V and J are TRBV7-6 and TRBJ2-3; 9 bases are a match to TRBD2. CDR3 size: 17 residues. Trimming cost V 7 bases and J 3 bases; bases outside gene matches: 14. CDR1 and CDR2 (germline): SGHVS, FNYEAQ. CDR3 region: CASTPTSSGVGTDTQYF. The CDR3 DNA is TGTGCCAGCACCCCAACATCTAGCGGGGTGGGGACAGATACGCAGTATTTT.

This clone was counted ten times or more. The chain is built from TRBV2 and TRBJ2-2, with 11 bases that match TRBD2. J lost 3 bases, V lost 3 bases, and 6 bases had no gene match. Germline CDR1 SNHLY, CDR2 FYNNEI. This CDR3 region has 17 residues. The CDR3 protein is CASSDRLAGRDTGELFF. The CDR3 nucleotides are TGTGCCAGCAGTGACCGACTAGCGGGAAGAGACACCGGGGAGCTGTTTTTT. Based on the CDR3 plus reference TRBV2 and TRBJ2-2, the full variable domain is EPEVTQTPSHQVTQMGQEVILRCVPISNHLYFYWYRQILGQKVEFLVSFYNNEISEKSEIFDDQFSVERPDGSNFTLKIRSTKLEDSAMYFCASSDRLAGRDTGELFFGEGSRLTVL.

This clone came up many times. This chain connects TRBV7-9 to TRBJ2-1; D call uncertain. Trimming cost V 3 bases and J 9 bases, with 6 bases left between them. CDR1 SEHNR and CDR2 FQNEAQ come from the germline V gene (reference sequence). The CDR3 consists of 11 residues. The CDR3 DNA reads as TGTGCCAGCAGCTTCAGGCCTGAGCAGTTCTTC. Its translation: CASSFRPEQFF.

This clone came up many times. The V and J genes are TRBV29-1 and TRBJ1-4; possible D gene TRBD1, 5 bases. CDR1 and CDR2 (germline): SQVTM, ANQGSEA. The CDR3 length is 15 residues. Trimming took 6 bases from V and 0 from J, leaving 14 bases between them. The DNA for the CDR3 is TGCAGCGTGATGGGGCCCAGTGCAACTAATGAAAAACTGTTTTTT. This encodes CSVMGPSATNEKLFF. Complete variable domain (other parts from reference TRBV29-1 and TRBJ1-4): SAVISQKPSRDICQRGTSLTIQCQVDSQVTMMFWYRQQPGQSLTLIATANQGSEATYESGFVIDKFPISRPNLTFSTLTVSNMSPEDSSIYLCSVMGPSATNEKLFFGSGTQLSVL.

This clone was counted ten times or more. The rearrangement uses TRBV6-1 and TRBJ2-7; D may be TRBD1 or TRBD2 (7 bases each). Germline values: CDR1 MNHNS, CDR2 SASEGT. The V end was cut by 5 bases, the J end by 6 bases, with 14 bases between. The CDR3 runs 13 residues. DNA of the CDR3: TGTGCCAGCAGTAGAACAGGGGAGGGCGAGCAGTACTTC. It encodes CASSRTGEGEQYF.

This clone was counted many times. The gene calls are TRBV6-5 and TRBJ1-5; 7 nucleotides align to TRBD1. The CDR3 loop spans 13 amino acids. Germline lookup yields CDR1 MNHEY and CDR2 SVGAGI. V gave up 6 bases and J gave up 7 bases; unmatched junction bases: 6. The CDR3 bases are TGTGCCAGCAGCCCTGACAGGGTACAGCCCCAGCATTTT. It encodes CASSPDRVQPQHF.

This clone was seen repeatedly, ten times or more. One junction end does not reproduce the germline sequence, and a read error may be involved. The genes are TRBV6-2 or TRBV6-3 and TRBJ2-5; 9 bases align to TRBD2. Per germline, CDR1 MNHEY and CDR2 SVGEGT. This CDR3 has 15 residues. For the CDR3, the DNA is TGTGCCAGCAGTTACGGGACTAGCTACCAGGAGACCCAGTACTTC. Protein sequence: CASSYGTSYQETQYF.

This clone showed up many times. The DNA of the CDR3 is TGTGCCAGCAAAACCAGGAACACTGAAGCTTTCTTT. It specifies CASKTRNTEAFF. The chain has TRBV6-5 and TRBJ1-1; no reliable D call. The CDR3 totals 12 residues. Germline CDR1 is MNHEY and CDR2 is SVGAGI. V was cut by 7 bases and J by 1 base, with 7 bases left in between.

This clone was seen many times. For the CDR3, the DNA is TGTGCCAGCAGTTTATCTAGCGGGAACTACAATGAGCAGTTCTTC. Amino acids: CASSLSSGNYNEQFF. The J gene is TRBJ2-1, the V gene TRBV27; TRBD2 matches 8 bases. This CDR3 contains 15 residues. Germline V gene data show CDR1 as MNHEY and CDR2 as SMNVEV (reference sequence). Germline trimming cut 0 bases from V and 3 bases from J; bases unmatched to any gene: 1.

The sample holds many counts of this clone. The chain uses TRBV18 and TRBJ1-1, with TRBD1 matching 8 bases. Germline V gives CDR1 KGHSH, CDR2 LQKENI. This CDR3 has 13 residues. V shed 4 bases, J shed 6 bases, and the junction held 4 bases outside the gene matches. DNA for the CDR3: TGTGCCAGCTCACTTCAGGGGGCGGCTGAAGCTTTCTTT. Amino acid sequence: CASSLQGAAEAFF.

This clone was detected ten times or more. V and J are TRBV28 and TRBJ1-3; D uncertain. Trimming took off 6 bases at V and 4 bases at J, with 4 bases between the two ends. This CDR3 region has 11 residues. Per the germline V gene, CDR1 is MDHEN and CDR2 is SYDVKM. The CDR3 coding sequence is TGTGCCAGCAGACAGGGAAACACCATATATTTT. Amino acids: CASRQGNTIYF.

This clone was counted many times. The chain is built from TRBV7-2 and TRBJ2-5; D possibly corresponds to TRBD1 (6 bases). From germline, CDR1 is SGHTA and CDR2 FQGNSA. CDR3 length: 14 residues. Trimming removed 6 bases from V and 1 base from J, with 12 bases in between. The CDR3 nucleotides are TGTGCCAGCAGGCTTACAGGGTCCCAAGAGACCCAGTACTTC. Residues: CASRLTGSQETQYF.

The chain joins TRBV12-3 or TRBV12-4 to TRBJ1-1; D gene ambiguous. The CDR3 length is 19 residues. V lost 3 bases and J 0 bases, leaving 23 bases between the germline ends. The CDR3 DNA reads as TGTGCCAGCAGTTTCATAGTCCCGCGTATTACTGCAATGAACACTGAAGCTTTCTTT. Translating gives CASSFIVPRITAMNTEAFF.

This clone was recorded at least ten times. The gene calls are TRBV7-9 and TRBJ2-1, with 13 bases fitting TRBD2. The ends lost 5 bases at V and 8 bases at J; junction bases unmatched: 12. Germline V gene lookup returns CDR1 SEHNR and CDR2 FQNEAQ (reference sequence). The length of the CDR3 is 17 residues. This CDR3 is CASSPLVATSGRHEQFF. The CDR3 DNA is TGTGCCAGCAGCCCATTGGTTGCGACTAGCGGGAGGCATGAGCAGTTCTTC.

This clone appeared a few times. V is TRBV5-1 and J is TRBJ2-1, with D unresolved. V was trimmed by 2 bases and J by 6 bases, leaving 9 bases between them. The CDR3 has 13 residues. From germline, CDR1 is SGHRS and CDR2 YFSETQ. The CDR3 sequence is CASSFTTGNEQFF. The CDR3 DNA is TGCGCCAGCAGCTTTACTACCGGCAATGAGCAGTTCTTC.